One and the same sample provided the 17 T cell receptor beta chains below, sequenced in a study of T cell responses to AZD1222 COVID-19 vaccine. Produced via immunoSEQ multiplex PCR; TCRdb's table is partial and in-frame only. The sample includes roughly 55,000 clones, 89% of them seen just once. Material: peripheral blood, obtained on day 0 of AZD1222 vaccination. These receptors originate from an adult in good health.

V is TRBV18 and J is TRBJ2-5; possibly TRBD2 for D (6 bases). The germline V gene has CDR1 KGHSH and CDR2 LQKENI. This CDR3 region has 13 residues. Trimming cost V 0 bases and J 5 bases, with 7 bases left between them. CDR3 protein: CASSPPSGETQYF. Written as DNA, the CDR3 is TGTGCCAGCTCACCACCTAGCGGTGAGACCCAGTACTTC. Variable domain in full (rest from reference TRBV18 and TRBJ2-5): NAGVMQNPRHLVRRRGQEARLRCSPMKGHSHVYWYRQLPEEGLKFMVYLQKENIIDESGMPKERFSAEFPKEGPSILRIQQVVRGDSAAYFCASSPPSGETQYFGPGTRLLVL.

The chain employs TRBV30 and TRBJ2-2, with D tentatively TRBD2 (6 bases). The CDR3 sequence is 15 residues long. Germline assignment: CDR1 GTSNPN and CDR2 SVGIG (reference sequence). V shed 0 bases and J shed 4 bases, with 12 bases lying between them. CDR3 region: CAWSVAGMSTGELFF. CDR3 coding DNA: TGTGCCTGGAGTGTGGCGGGAATGAGCACCGGGGAGCTGTTTTTT.

The V gene is TRBV7-2, the J gene TRBJ1-2, with D hard to call. With 1 base removed from V and 8 bases from J, the gap between germline ends came to 17 bases. This CDR3 spans 15 amino acids. The germline V gene has CDR1 SGHTA and CDR2 FQGNSA. CDR3 protein: CASSLVEGGVGGYTF. The CDR3 nucleotides are TGTGCCAGCAGCTTAGTGGAGGGAGGTGTGGGGGGCTACACCTTC.

The chain joins TRBV29-1 to TRBJ1-2; the match to TRBD1 covers 10 bases. V trimming: 6 bases; J trimming: 2 bases; junction bases outside the gene matches: 6. The CDR3 runs to 14 residues. The germline CDR1 and CDR2 sequences are SQVTM and ANQGSEA. CDR3 nucleotides: TGCAGCGTAGGTGGACAGGGGGGAAACTATGGCTACACCTTC. It encodes CSVGGQGGNYGYTF.

V usage is TRBV28 and J usage is TRBJ1-2; 11 bases fit TRBD1. V lost 3 bases to trimming and J lost 7 bases; unmatched junction nucleotides: 10. Germline V CDR1 and CDR2: MDHEN, SYDVKM. This CDR3 has 16 residues. CDR3 nucleotides: TGTGCCAGCAGTTTTGTATATGGACAGGGGGCCCGTGGCTACACCTTC. This gives the protein CASSFVYGQGARGYTF.

This clone has a single count. The chain has TRBV30 and TRBJ1-5; 10 bases align to TRBD1. Germline V lookup: CDR1 GTSNPN, CDR2 SVGIG (reference sequence). This CDR3 is built from 14 residues. V shed 1 base and J 9 bases; nucleotides not matched to a gene: 6. The CDR3 DNA reads as TGTGCCTGGAGTGGGAGGACAGGGGGTTGGCCCCAGCATTTT. Protein: CAWSGRTGGWPQHF.

The rearrangement links TRBV6-5 to TRBJ2-7; D may be TRBD1 (6 bases). V shed 0 bases and J shed 0 bases, with 12 bases lying between them. The V gene's germline CDR1 is MNHEY and CDR2 SVGAGI. The CDR3 loop spans 16 amino acids. CDR3 amino acids: CASSYSYRTASYEQYF. For the CDR3, the DNA is TGTGCCAGCAGTTACTCATATAGGACAGCCTCCTACGAGCAGTACTTC.

This clone appeared once. The chain has TRBV7-8 and TRBJ1-1; 7 nucleotides agree with TRBD1. Germline values: CDR1 SGHVS, CDR2 FQNEAQ. V was clipped by 2 bases and J by 6 bases; unmatched bases: 6. The CDR3 is made up of 14 amino acids. CDR3 loop: CASSLRTGPSEAFF. Written as DNA, the CDR3 is TGTGCCAGCAGCTTAAGGACAGGACCTTCTGAAGCTTTCTTT.

The chain recombines TRBV9 with TRBJ1-6; the D is unclear. Germline V gives CDR1 SGDLS, CDR2 YYNGEE. CDR3 size: 16 residues. V lost 0 bases, J lost 0 bases, and 7 bases lay in between. CDR3 nucleotide sequence: TGTGCCAGCAGCGTAGGTGAGAGCTCCTATAATTCACCCCTCCACTTT. Translation: CASSVGESSYNSPLHF. Full variable domain (outside the CDR3, taken from reference TRBV9 and TRBJ1-6): DSGVTQTPKHLITATGQRVTLRCSPRSGDLSVYWYQQSLDQGLQFLIQYYNGEERAKGNILERFSAQQFPDLHSELNLSSLELGDSALYFCASSVGESSYNSPLHFGNGTRLTVT.

The rearrangement joins TRBV28 to TRBJ2-7; TRBD1 matches 9 bases. V gave up 2 bases and J gave up 4 bases; unmatched junction bases: 6. The CDR3 has 15 residues. Germline V gene data show CDR1 as MDHEN and CDR2 as SYDVKM. DNA of the CDR3: TGTGCCAGCAGTTTAGAAGGACAGGGGTTGTACGAGCAGTACTTC. Its protein is CASSLEGQGLYEQYF.

A single count supports this clone. This sequence joins TRBV19 and TRBJ2-1; D ambiguous. This CDR3 is built from 10 residues. With 8 bases removed from V and 7 bases from J, the gap between germline ends came to 6 bases. CDR1 and CDR2 (germline): LNHDA, SQIVND (reference sequence). CDR3 sequence: CASGHNEQFF. CDR3 nucleotide sequence: TGTGCCAGTGGCCATAATGAGCAGTTCTTC.

The chain has TRBV28 and TRBJ2-5, with D possibly TRBD1 on 5 matching bases. Germline V gene sequence: CDR1 MDHEN, CDR2 SYDVKM. V was pared by 7 bases and J by 7 bases, with 19 bases between. This CDR3 region has 14 residues. The CDR3, as DNA: TGTGCCAGCACAGGGTCTCTACACGGTGGGACCCAGTACTTC. Translating it yields CASTGSLHGGTQYF.

The CDR3 is CASSQPQGRLWNSPLHF. The DNA of the CDR3 is TGTGCCAGCAGCCAACCACAGGGAAGGCTATGGAATTCACCCCTCCACTTT. The rearrangement joins TRBV3-1 (or the pseudogene TRBV3-2) to TRBJ1-6, with a weak D call TRBD1 (6 bases). Trimming stripped 2 bases from V and 7 bases from J, with 18 bases between. This CDR3 has 17 amino acids. CDR1 and CDR2 (germline): LGHDT, YNNKEL (reference sequence).

This chain connects TRBV24-1 to TRBJ1-4; 7 bases are a match to TRBD1. The V segment lost 4 bases and the J segment 7 bases; nucleotides outside the gene matches: 23. The CDR3 covers 20 residues. CDR1 is KGHDR and CDR2 is SFDVKD in the germline V gene. The CDR3 region has the DNA TGTGCCACCAGTGAGACCACTATCCCATTACGGCAGGGGGAAGGTGAAAAACTGTTTTTT. It yields the protein CATSETTIPLRQGEGEKLFF.

The sample holds one count of this clone. The chain joins TRBV12-3 or TRBV12-4 to TRBJ1-5; D remains ambiguous. V lost 3 bases, J lost 4 bases, and 4 bases lay in between. CDR3 length: 12 amino acids. The CDR3 loop is CASSFGNQPQHF. The CDR3 nucleotides are TGTGCCAGCAGTTTCGGAAATCAGCCCCAGCATTTT.

The J gene is TRBJ1-1, the V gene TRBV6-5; D not certain. This CDR3 spans 14 amino acids. Per the germline V gene, CDR1 is MNHEY and CDR2 is SVGAGI. Trimming took 6 bases from V and 5 from J, leaving 16 bases between them. CDR3 amino acids: CASRSAHPGTEAFF. CDR3 nucleotides: TGTGCCAGCAGATCTGCCCATCCTGGGACTGAAGCTTTCTTT.

The chain has TRBV11-2 and TRBJ2-7; D ambiguous. The CDR3 sequence is 14 residues long. Trimming shortened V by 1 base and J by 0 bases, and 7 bases separated the two germline ends. Germline V lookup: CDR1 SGHAT, CDR2 FQNNGV. Here the CDR3 DNA reads TGTGCCAGCAGCTTAGTCCGCAACTCCTACGAGCAGTACTTC. Its translation is CASSLVRNSYEQYF.